This is a list of T cell receptor beta chains from one sample in a study of T cell responses to AZD1222 COVID-19 vaccine. The assay was immunoSEQ multiplex PCR, and TCRdb's table has in-frame clones only and misses some. The repertoire has about 160,000 clones, 70% to 90% of them found once; the top ten carry roughly 4%. Sample: peripheral blood, taken 28 days after the second AZD1222 dose. The source is an adult who received the AZD1222 COVID-19 vaccine. Both conserved end residues are part of each CDR3. The D gene is left open where the match is weak. Size is stated for part of the rows, as once, few or many counts, or as a class when the clone is expanded.

d_gene,j_gene,abundance,v_gene,CDR3nt,CDR3aa
.,TRBJ1-5,.,TRBV19,TGTGCCAGTAGTATTCGGGGCGAGCCCCAGCATTTT,CASSIRGEPQHF
.,TRBJ1-2,.,TRBV18,TGTGCCAGCTCTCAGGACGGAAGCTACACCTTC,CASSQDGSYTF
.,TRBJ2-4,.,TRBV6-6,TGTGCCAGCAGCCCCCCGGCAGGGAAGGGAAACATTCAGTACTTC,CASSPPAGKGNIQYF
.,TRBJ1-1,.,TRBV6-6,TGTGCCAGCAGTTACAAGAACACTGAAGCTTTCTTT,CASSYKNTEAFF
TRBD1,TRBJ1-5,.,TRBV15,TGTGCCACCAGCAGAGATAAAAGCCCGACAGGGGCTCAGCCCCAGCATTTT,CATSRDKSPTGAQPQHF
.,TRBJ1-4,.,TRBV2,TGTGCCAGCAGCGCCCAGGGGCTAGAAAAACTGTTTTTT,CASSAQGLEKLFF
.,TRBJ1-2,few,TRBV20-1,TGCAGCCCGGTTGGCCCTGGGGGCTACACCTTC,CSPVGPGGYTF
TRBD1,TRBJ1-5,.,TRBV12-5,TGTGCTAGTGGTTTGGTATGGCAGGGGGCGCTTAATCAGCCCCAGCATTTT,CASGLVWQGALNQPQHF
TRBD1,TRBJ1-2,.,TRBV29-1,TGCAGCGTTGAAGATGGGTCCCGACAGGGGGTCTCTGGCTACACCTTC,CSVEDGSRQGVSGYTF
.,TRBJ2-3,.,TRBV2,TGTGCCAGCAGCCGGGACGCGAGCACAGATACGCAGTATTTT,CASSRDASTDTQYF
.,TRBJ1-1,.,TRBV14,TGTGCCAGCAGCCATTTGTGGGACACTGAAGCTTTCTTT,CASSHLWDTEAFF
TRBD1,TRBJ2-3,.,TRBV6-6,TGTGCCACCTCAGAGGGGGCTCAGGGATACACAGATACGCAGTATTTT,CATSEGAQGYTDTQYF
TRBD1,TRBJ1-6,.,TRBV6-1,TGTGCCAGCAGTGACATCACAGGGGGCGCGAATAATTCACCCCTCCACTTT,CASSDITGGANNSPLHF
.,TRBJ1-1,few,TRBV4-3,TGCGCCAGCAGCCTCCAGCGGGTCCGCACTGAAGCTTTCTTT,CASSLQRVRTEAFF
.,TRBJ2-3,.,TRBV18,TGTGCCAGCTCACCTAACCGAGATACGCAGTATTTT,CASSPNRDTQYF
TRBD1,TRBJ2-7,.,TRBV7-9,TGTGCCAGCAGCTTTACCGGGACAGAGACCTACGAGCAGTACTTC,CASSFTGTETYEQYF
.,TRBJ1-1,.,TRBV12-3/TRBV12-4,TGTGCCGGGAGGAGAACAGGGAACACTGAAGCTTTCTTT,CAGRRTGNTEAFF
.,TRBJ1-2,.,TRBV4-1,TGCGCCAGCAGCCATGACAGAGGAGCAAGGAGGAGTGGCTACACCTTC,CASSHDRGARRSGYTF
TRBD1,TRBJ2-7,.,TRBV6-1,TGTGCCAGCAGTGCTAACCCTCGACAGGGTCCCTACGAGCAGTACTTC,CASSANPRQGPYEQYF
TRBD1,TRBJ2-2,.,TRBV28,TGTGCCAGCAGTCCCGTCAGGGGGCCCGGGGAGCTGTTTTTT,CASSPVRGPGELFF
TRBD1,TRBJ1-1,.,TRBV7-9,TGTGCCAGCAGCCCTAGGACAGGGGCAGAAGCTTTCTTT,CASSPRTGAEAFF
TRBD1,TRBJ2-3,.,TRBV25-1,TGTGCCAGCAGTCAGGGGGCAATCAGGCTAACAGATACGCAGTATTTT,CASSQGAIRLTDTQYF
.,TRBJ1-2,.,TRBV19,TGTGCCAGTATCCGCGAGCGGATGGAAGGCTACACCTTC,CASIRERMEGYTF
.,TRBJ1-1,.,TRBV7-9,TGTGCCAGCAGCTTATCGGGAGCTGAAGCTTTCTTT,CASSLSGAEAFF
.,TRBJ1-2,.,TRBV29-1,TGCAGCGTTGATACCCAACGGCTTCAGGTTAATGGCTACACCTTC,CSVDTQRLQVNGYTF
.,TRBJ1-1,.,TRBV30,TGTGCCTGGAGTGGAGTTACAGGAGAGGGTTTCTTT,CAWSGVTGEGFF
.,TRBJ1-2,.,TRBV5-6,TGTGCCAGCAGCCAGGCGGATTATGGCTACACCTTC,CASSQADYGYTF
.,TRBJ2-2,.,TRBV19,TGTGCCAGTAGTATAGGTGGGCGACTACAGGCCGGGGAGCTGTTTTTT,CASSIGGRLQAGELFF
TRBD1,TRBJ1-1,.,TRBV3-1/TRBV3-2,TGTGCCAGCAGCATACCGGGACAGACCATAGCTTTCTTT,CASSIPGQTIAFF
.,TRBJ1-1,.,TRBV6-5,TGTGCCAGCAGTTCACCGGGGGCAAAAACTGAAGCTTTCTTT,CASSSPGAKTEAFF
.,TRBJ2-5,once,TRBV30,TGTGCCTGGAGTGTGGCAGAAGAGACCCAGTACTTC,CAWSVAEETQYF
.,TRBJ2-7,.,TRBV27,TGTGCCAGCAGTTCCCCATCCCCAAGGGGCAGCTCCTACGAGCAGTACTTC,CASSSPSPRGSSYEQYF
.,TRBJ1-2,few,TRBV3-1/TRBV3-2,TGTGCCAGCAGCCATAATACTAACTATGGCTACACCTTC,CASSHNTNYGYTF
.,TRBJ1-5,many,TRBV3-1/TRBV3-2,TGTGCCAGCAGCCAAGGCAATGGCCAGCCCCAGCATTTT,CASSQGNGQPQHF
TRBD1,TRBJ1-5,.,TRBV5-6,TGTGCCAGCAGCAAAAGGACAGGGGGAAAACAGCCCCAGCATTTT,CASSKRTGGKQPQHF
.,TRBJ1-3,once,TRBV19,TGTGCCAGTAGTATCGCCGGAAACACCATATATTTT,CASSIAGNTIYF
.,TRBJ1-4,.,TRBV30,TGTGCCTGGAGTTCAATTGGAGAAAAACTGTTTTTT,CAWSSIGEKLFF